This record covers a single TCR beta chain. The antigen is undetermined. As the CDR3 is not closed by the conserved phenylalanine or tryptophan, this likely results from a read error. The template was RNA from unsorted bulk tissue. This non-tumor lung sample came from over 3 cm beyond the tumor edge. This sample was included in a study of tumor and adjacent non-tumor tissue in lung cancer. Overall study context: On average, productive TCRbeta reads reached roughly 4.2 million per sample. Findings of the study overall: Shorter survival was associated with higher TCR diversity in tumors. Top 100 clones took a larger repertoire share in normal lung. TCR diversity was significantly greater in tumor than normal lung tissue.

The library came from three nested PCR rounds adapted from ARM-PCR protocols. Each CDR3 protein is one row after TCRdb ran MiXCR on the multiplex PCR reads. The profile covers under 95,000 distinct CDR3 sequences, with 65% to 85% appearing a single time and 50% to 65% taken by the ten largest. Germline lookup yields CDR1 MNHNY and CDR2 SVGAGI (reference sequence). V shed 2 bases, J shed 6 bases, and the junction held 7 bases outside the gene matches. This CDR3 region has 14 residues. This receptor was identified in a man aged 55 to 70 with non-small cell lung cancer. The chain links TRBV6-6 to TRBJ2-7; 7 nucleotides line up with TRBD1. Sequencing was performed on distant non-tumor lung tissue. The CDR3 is CASSYLAGGGEQYL. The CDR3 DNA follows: TGTGCCAGCAGTTACCTGGCAGGGGGTGGCGAGCAGTACTTA.